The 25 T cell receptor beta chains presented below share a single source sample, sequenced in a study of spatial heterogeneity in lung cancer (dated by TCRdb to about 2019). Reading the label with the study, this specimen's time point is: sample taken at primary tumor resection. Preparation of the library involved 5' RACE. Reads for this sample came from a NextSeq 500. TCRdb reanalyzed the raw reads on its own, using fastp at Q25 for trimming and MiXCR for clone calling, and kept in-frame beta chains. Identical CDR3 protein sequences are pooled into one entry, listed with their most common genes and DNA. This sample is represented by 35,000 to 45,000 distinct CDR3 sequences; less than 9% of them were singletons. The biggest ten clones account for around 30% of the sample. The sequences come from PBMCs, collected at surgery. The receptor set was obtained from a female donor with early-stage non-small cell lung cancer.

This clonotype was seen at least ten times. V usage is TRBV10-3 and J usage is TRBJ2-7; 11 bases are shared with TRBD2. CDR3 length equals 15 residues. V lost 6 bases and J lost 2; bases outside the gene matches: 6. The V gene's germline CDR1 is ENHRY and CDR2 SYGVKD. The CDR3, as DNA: TGTGCCATCAGAAAAACTAGCGGGGGTACCTACGAGCAGTACTTC. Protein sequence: CAIRKTSGGTYEQYF.

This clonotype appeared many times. The CDR3 coding sequence is TGTGCCAGCAGTGACCGGACTAATGAAAAACTGTTTTTT. Encoded protein: CASSDRTNEKLFF. The V gene is TRBV2, the J gene TRBJ1-4; D is ambiguous. V was clipped by 3 bases and J by 2 bases, with 4 bases between them. Germline V gene data show CDR1 as SNHLY and CDR2 as FYNNEI. CDR3 length: 13 residues. The variable domain in full, completed from reference TRBV2 and TRBJ1-4, reads EPEVTQTPSHQVTQMGQEVILRCVPISNHLYFYWYRQILGQKVEFLVSFYNNEISEKSEIFDDQFSVERPDGSNFTLKIRSTKLEDSAMYFCASSDRTNEKLFFGSGTQLSVL.

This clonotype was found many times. CDR3 nucleotide sequence: TGCAGCGTCCAGTCCCCGGGACTAGCCGACAGCACAGATACGCAGTATTTT. It translates to CSVQSPGLADSTDTQYF. The V call is TRBV29-1, the J call TRBJ2-3; TRBD2 agrees at 9 bases. V lost 6 bases, J lost 0 bases, and 13 bases stayed unmatched. Germline assignment: CDR1 SQVTM and CDR2 ANQGSEA. This CDR3 region has 17 residues.

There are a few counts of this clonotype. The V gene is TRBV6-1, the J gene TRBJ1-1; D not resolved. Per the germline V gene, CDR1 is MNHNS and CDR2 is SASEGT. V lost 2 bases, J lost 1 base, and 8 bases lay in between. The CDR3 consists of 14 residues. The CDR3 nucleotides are TGTGCCAGCAGTGAAACGAACAGGAACACTGAAGCTTTCTTT. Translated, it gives CASSETNRNTEAFF.

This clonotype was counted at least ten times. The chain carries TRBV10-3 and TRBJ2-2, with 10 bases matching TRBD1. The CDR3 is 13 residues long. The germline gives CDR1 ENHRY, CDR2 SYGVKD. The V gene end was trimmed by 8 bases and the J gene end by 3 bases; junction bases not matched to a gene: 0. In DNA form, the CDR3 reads TGTGCCATCGGGACAGGGGACACCGGGGAGCTGTTTTTT. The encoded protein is CAIGTGDTGELFF.

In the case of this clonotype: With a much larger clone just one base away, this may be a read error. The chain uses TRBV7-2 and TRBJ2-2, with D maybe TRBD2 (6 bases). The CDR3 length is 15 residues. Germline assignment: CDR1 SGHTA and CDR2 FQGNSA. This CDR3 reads CVSSPGTLGTGELFF. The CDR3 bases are TGTGTCAGCAGCCCCGGGACTCTCGGGACCGGGGAGCTGTTTTTT.

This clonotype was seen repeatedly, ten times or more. In DNA form, the CDR3 reads TGCGCCAGCAGCGATGACAGGTCTAATCGGGCCCTCCACTTT. Residues: CASSDDRSNRALHF. The chain has TRBV5-1 and TRBJ1-6; a weak D match, TRBD1 (6 bases). Deletions cut 4 bases from V and 14 bases from J, with 19 bases between. The germline CDR1 and CDR2 sequences are SGHRS and YFSETQ. This CDR3 contains 14 residues.

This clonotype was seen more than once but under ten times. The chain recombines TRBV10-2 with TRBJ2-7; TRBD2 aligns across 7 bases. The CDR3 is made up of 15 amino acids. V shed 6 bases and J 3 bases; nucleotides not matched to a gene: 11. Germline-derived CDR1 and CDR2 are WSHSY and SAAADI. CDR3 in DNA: TGCGCCAGCAGCCCCCACCTAGCGGCCAGCTACGAGCAGTACTTC. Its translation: CASSPHLAASYEQYF.

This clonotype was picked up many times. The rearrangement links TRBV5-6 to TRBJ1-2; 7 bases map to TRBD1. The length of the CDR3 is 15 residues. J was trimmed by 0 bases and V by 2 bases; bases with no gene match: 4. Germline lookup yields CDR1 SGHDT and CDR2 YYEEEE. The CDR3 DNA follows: TGTGCCAGCAGCTTTAAGGACAGGCCTAACTATGGCTACACCTTC. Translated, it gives CASSFKDRPNYGYTF. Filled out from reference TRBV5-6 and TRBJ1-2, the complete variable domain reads DAGVTQSPTHLIKTRGQQVTLRCSPKSGHDTVSWYQQALGQGPQFIFQYYEEEERQRGNFPDRFSGHQFPNYSSELNVNALLLGDSALYLCASSFKDRPNYGYTFGSGTRLTVV.

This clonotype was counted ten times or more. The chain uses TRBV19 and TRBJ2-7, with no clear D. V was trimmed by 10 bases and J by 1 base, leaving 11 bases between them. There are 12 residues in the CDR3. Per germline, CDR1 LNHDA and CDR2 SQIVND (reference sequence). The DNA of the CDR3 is TGTGCCACCCGGACGGATTCCTACGAGCAGTACTTC. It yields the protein CATRTDSYEQYF.

CDR3 bases: TGTGCCACCGGACAGGTTAGCAATCAGCCCCAGCATTTT. It encodes CATGQVSNQPQHF. J is TRBJ1-5 and V is TRBV6-1, with TRBD1 matching 7 bases. Germline V gene sequence: CDR1 MNHNS, CDR2 SASEGT. V was pared by 10 bases and J by 0 bases, with 3 bases of the junction left unmatched. The CDR3 consists of 13 residues.

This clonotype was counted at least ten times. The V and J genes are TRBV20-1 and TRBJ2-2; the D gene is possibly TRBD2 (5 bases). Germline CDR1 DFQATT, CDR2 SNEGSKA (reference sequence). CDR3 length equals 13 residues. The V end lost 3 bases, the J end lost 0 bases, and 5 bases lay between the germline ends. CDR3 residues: CSAREANTGELFF. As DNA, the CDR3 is TGCAGTGCTAGGGAGGCGAACACCGGGGAGCTGTTTTTT.

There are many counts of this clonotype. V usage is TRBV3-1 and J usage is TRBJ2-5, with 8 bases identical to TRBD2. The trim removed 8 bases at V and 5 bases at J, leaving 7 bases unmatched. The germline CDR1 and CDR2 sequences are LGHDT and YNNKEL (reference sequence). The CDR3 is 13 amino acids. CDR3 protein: CASDGRAKETQYF. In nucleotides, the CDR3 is TGTGCCAGCGACGGGAGGGCCAAGGAGACCCAGTACTTC.

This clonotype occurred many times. CDR3 sequence: CSARRQANTEAFF. The CDR3 bases are TGCAGTGCTCGCAGACAGGCGAACACTGAAGCTTTCTTT. The V and J genes are TRBV20-1 and TRBJ1-1; tentatively, D is TRBD1 (6 bases). This CDR3 has 13 residues. In germline, CDR1 is DFQATT, CDR2 SNEGSKA (reference sequence). Deletions cut 5 bases from V and 1 base from J, with 11 bases between.

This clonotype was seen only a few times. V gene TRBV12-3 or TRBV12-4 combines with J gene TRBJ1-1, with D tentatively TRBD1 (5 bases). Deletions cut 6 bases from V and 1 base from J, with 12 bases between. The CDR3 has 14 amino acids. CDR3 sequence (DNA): TGTGCCAGCAGCCCAGTGGGGGGGAACACTGAAGCTTTCTTT. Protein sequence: CASSPVGGNTEAFF.

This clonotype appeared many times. CDR3 in DNA: TGCAGCGTTGATGCTAGCGGGACCCAGTACTTC. It specifies CSVDASGTQYF. V and J are TRBV29-1 and TRBJ2-5; 7 bases fit TRBD2. Trimming removed 3 bases from V and 7 bases from J; junction bases left unmatched: 2. The CDR3 has 11 amino acids. Germline loops: CDR1 SQVTM, CDR2 ANQGSEA.

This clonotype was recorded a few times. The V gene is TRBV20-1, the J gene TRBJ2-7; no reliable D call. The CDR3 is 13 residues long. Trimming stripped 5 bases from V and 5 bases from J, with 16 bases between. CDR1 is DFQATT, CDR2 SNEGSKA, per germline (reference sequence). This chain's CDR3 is CSAARWSVDEQYF. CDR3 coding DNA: TGCAGTGCTGCCCGGTGGAGCGTGGACGAGCAGTACTTC.

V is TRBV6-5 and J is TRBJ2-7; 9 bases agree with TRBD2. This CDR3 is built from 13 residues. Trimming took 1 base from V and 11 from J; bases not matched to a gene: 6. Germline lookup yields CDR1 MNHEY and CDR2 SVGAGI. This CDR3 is CASSYFGGRAEYF. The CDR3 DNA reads TGTGCCAGCAGTTACTTTGGCGGGAGGGCGGAGTACTTC.

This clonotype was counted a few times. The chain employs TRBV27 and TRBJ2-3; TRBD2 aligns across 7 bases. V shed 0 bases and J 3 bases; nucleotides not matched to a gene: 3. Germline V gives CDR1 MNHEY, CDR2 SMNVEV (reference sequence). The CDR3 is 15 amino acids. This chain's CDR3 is CASSLSAGVTDTQYF. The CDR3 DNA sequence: TGTGCCAGCAGTTTATCGGCGGGGGTGACAGATACGCAGTATTTT.

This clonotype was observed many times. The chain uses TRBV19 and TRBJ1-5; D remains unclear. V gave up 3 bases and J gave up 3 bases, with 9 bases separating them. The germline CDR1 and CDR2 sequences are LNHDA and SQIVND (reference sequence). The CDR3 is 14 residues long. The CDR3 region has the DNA TGTGCCAGTAGTATCCGGGTCCACAATCAGCCCCAGCATTTT. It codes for CASSIRVHNQPQHF.

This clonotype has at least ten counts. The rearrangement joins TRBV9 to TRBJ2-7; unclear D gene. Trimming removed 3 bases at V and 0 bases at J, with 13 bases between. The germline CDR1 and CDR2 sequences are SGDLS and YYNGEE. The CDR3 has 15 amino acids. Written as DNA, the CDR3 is TGTGCCAGCAGCGCTACGGATGCTATCTCCTACGAGCAGTACTTC. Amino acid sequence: CASSATDAISYEQYF. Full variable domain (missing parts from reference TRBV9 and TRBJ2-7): DSGVTQTPKHLITATGQRVTLRCSPRSGDLSVYWYQQSLDQGLQFLIQYYNGEERAKGNILERFSAQQFPDLHSELNLSSLELGDSALYFCASSATDAISYEQYFGPGTRLTVT.

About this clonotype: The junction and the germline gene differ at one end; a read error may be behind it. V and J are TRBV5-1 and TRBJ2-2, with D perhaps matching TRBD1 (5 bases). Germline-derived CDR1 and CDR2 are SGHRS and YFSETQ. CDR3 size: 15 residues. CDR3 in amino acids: CTSSNERRDTGELFF. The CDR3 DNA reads TGCACCAGCAGCAACGAACGCAGGGACACCGGGGAGCTGTTTTTT.

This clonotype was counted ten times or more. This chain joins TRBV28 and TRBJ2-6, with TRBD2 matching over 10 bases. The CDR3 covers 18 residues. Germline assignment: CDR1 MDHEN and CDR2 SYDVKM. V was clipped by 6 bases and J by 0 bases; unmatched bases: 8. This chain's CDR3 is CASSQRSGRASGANVLTF. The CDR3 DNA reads TGTGCCAGCAGCCAACGAAGCGGGAGGGCCTCTGGGGCCAACGTCCTGACTTTC.

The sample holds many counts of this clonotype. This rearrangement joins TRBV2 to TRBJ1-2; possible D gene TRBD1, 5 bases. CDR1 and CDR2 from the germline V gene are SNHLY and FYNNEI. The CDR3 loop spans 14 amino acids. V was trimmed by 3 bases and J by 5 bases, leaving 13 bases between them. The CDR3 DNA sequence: TGTGCCAGCAGTGAGGACGGGGCGTATTATGGCTACACCTTC. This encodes CASSEDGAYYGYTF. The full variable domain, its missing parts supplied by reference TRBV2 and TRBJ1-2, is EPEVTQTPSHQVTQMGQEVILRCVPISNHLYFYWYRQILGQKVEFLVSFYNNEISEKSEIFDDQFSVERPDGSNFTLKIRSTKLEDSAMYFCASSEDGAYYGYTFGSGTRLTVV.

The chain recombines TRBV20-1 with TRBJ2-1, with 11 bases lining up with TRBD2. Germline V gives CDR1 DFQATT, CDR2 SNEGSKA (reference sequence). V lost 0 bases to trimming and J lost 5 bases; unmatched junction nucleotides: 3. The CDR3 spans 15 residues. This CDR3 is CSARDRLAGNNEQFF. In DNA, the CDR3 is TGCAGTGCTAGAGATCGACTAGCGGGGAACAATGAGCAGTTCTTC.